The 7 T cell receptor beta chains reported below all come from one sample, sequenced in a study of beta chain features in type 1 diabetes. Broader study findings: Type 1 diabetes patients showed a moderate but significant shortening of TCRB CDR3s in all four CD4+ subsets.

All of the isolated RNA was reverse transcribed, so expressed TCRB transcripts were sequenced. Sequencing was performed with immunoSEQ multiplex PCR; in TCRdb, only in-frame clones are kept and a portion is missing. The sample has 150,000 to 200,000 clones; roughly 8% are singletons. Antigen specificity for these receptors is unknown. The specimen was central memory CD4+ T cells from blood. These receptors all come from a man younger than 35 with type 1 diabetes.

V gene TRBV14 combines with J gene TRBJ2-7, with D possibly matching TRBD1 (5 bases). The CDR3 covers 11 residues. Trimming removed 1 base at V and 8 bases at J, with 6 bases between. From germline, CDR1 is SGHDN and CDR2 FVKESK. The CDR3 DNA reads as TGTGCCAGCAGCCAAGCAGGGAAGCAGTACTTC. Amino acids: CASSQAGKQYF. Drawing the rest from reference TRBV14 and TRBJ2-7, the complete variable domain is EAGVTQFPSHSVIEKGQTVTLRCDPISGHDNLYWYRRVMGKEIKFLLHFVKESKQDESGMPNNRFLAERTGGTYSTLKVQPAELEDSGVYFCASSQAGKQYFGPGTRLTVT.

The chain joins TRBV6-6 to TRBJ2-1; 7 bases fit TRBD1. Germline values: CDR1 MNHNY, CDR2 SVGAGI (reference sequence). This CDR3 has 15 residues. V shed 6 bases and J 7 bases; nucleotides not matched to a gene: 12. Written as DNA, the CDR3 is TGTGCCAGCAGCCAACGACAGGGATGGCAAAATGAGCAGTTCTTC. Its translation is CASSQRQGWQNEQFF.

This clone has more than one count but fewer than ten. The V gene is TRBV4-3, the J gene TRBJ2-4; 9 bases agree with TRBD1. V trimming: 4 bases; J trimming: 4 bases; junction bases outside the gene matches: 5. CDR1 is LGHNA, CDR2 YSLEER, per germline. The CDR3 runs to 15 residues. CDR3 nucleotide sequence: TGCGCCAGCAGCCCCGGGACAGGGACTAAAAACATTCAGTACTTC. This sequence encodes CASSPGTGTKNIQYF.

The CDR3 loop reads CAWSPGGDRGFTEAFF. The CDR3 coding sequence is TGTGCCTGGAGTCCGGGTGGGGACAGGGGATTCACTGAAGCTTTCTTT. The chain combines TRBV30 with TRBJ1-1; 10 bases match TRBD1. V shed 2 bases, J shed 4 bases, and the junction held 10 bases outside the gene matches. This CDR3 has 16 residues. Germline V gene sequence: CDR1 GTSNPN, CDR2 SVGIG (reference sequence).

The rearrangement links TRBV7-2 to TRBJ2-5, with D unclear. Between the trimmed V and J ends, which lost 3 bases and 4 bases, there was a span of 12 bases. The CDR3 spans 14 residues. Germline values: CDR1 SGHTA, CDR2 FQGNSA. The chain's CDR3 is CASSFSHGGETQYF. The CDR3 DNA follows: TGTGCCAGCAGCTTCAGTCATGGTGGAGAGACCCAGTACTTC.

The rearrangement links TRBV7-2 to TRBJ1-1; D not certain. Germline CDR1 SGHTA, CDR2 FQGNSA. CDR3 length: 14 amino acids. Trimming took 8 bases from V and 0 from J, leaving 13 bases between them. DNA of the CDR3: TGTGCCAGCGTCGGCGGGCAGATGAACACTGAAGCTTTCTTT. Encoded protein: CASVGGQMNTEAFF. Looking up the rest from reference TRBV7-2 and TRBJ1-1 gives the full variable domain: GAGVSQSPSNKVTEKGKDVELRCDPISGHTALYWYRQSLGQGLEFLIYFQGNSAPDKSGLPSDRFSAERTGGSVSTLTIQRTQQEDSAVYLCASVGGQMNTEAFFGQGTRLTVV.

The chain employs TRBV11-2 and TRBJ2-1, with D maybe TRBD2 (7 bases). The germline V gene has CDR1 SGHAT and CDR2 FQNNGV. V gave up 4 bases and J gave up 8 bases, with 12 bases separating them. CDR3 length equals 13 residues. The CDR3 region is CASSWGGRDEQFF. CDR3 bases: TGTGCCAGCAGCTGGGGGGGGCGTGATGAGCAGTTCTTC.